The source of this T cell receptor beta chain is a study of CD8 T cells in Susac syndrome. The authors carried out high-throughput sequencing of TCR beta. They applied it to CD8+ and CD4+ T cells obtained from blood. CD8+ and CD4+ T cells were negatively isolated; TEMRA cells were FACS-enriched. It was with random hexamers that roughly 0.5 to 1 ug RNA was reverse transcribed. The immunoSEQ assay covered 54 Vbeta and 13 Jbeta segments for CDR3. One entry per CDR3 protein results from TCRdb running MiXCR on the immunoSEQ multiplex PCR reads. Here the sample spans around 80,000 distinct CDR3 sequences, roughly nine tenths being singletons. This clonotype was recorded once. This CDR3 has 13 residues. Per the germline V gene, CDR1 is SQVTM and CDR2 is ANQGSEA. Trimming cost V 5 bases and J 0 bases, with 10 bases left between them.

Source material: CD8+ T cells from PBMCs. This clonotype was obtained from a human donor with multiple sclerosis. The chain recombines TRBV29-1 with TRBJ1-2; a possible D gene is TRBD1 (5 bases). The CDR3 sequence: CSVLTVSNYGYTF. As DNA, the CDR3 is TGCAGCGTTTTGACAGTATCTAACTATGGCTACACCTTC.